What follows are 28 T cell receptor beta chains derived from one specimen sequenced in a study of shared clonotypes between healthy human individuals. CD45RO-negative, CCR7-positively selected cells formed the naive CD8 fraction, excluding terminally differentiated effector memory CD45RA+ cells. This table comes from immunoSEQ multiplex PCR, and its TCRdb copy is limited to in-frame clones, with some not included. The sample lists some 2.1 million clones, roughly 95% occurring once. The sequenced sample was naive CD8+ T cells from PBMCs. All receptors come from a man in his late teens or twenties in good health. Some clones in this sample may be carry-over from other donors' samples.

The J gene is TRBJ1-5, the V gene TRBV19; 7 bases map to TRBD1. This CDR3 spans 16 amino acids. The trim removed 5 bases at V and 5 bases at J, leaving 12 bases unmatched. Germline values: CDR1 LNHDA, CDR2 SQIVND (reference sequence). The CDR3 sequence is CASSGPRTGGHQPQHF. Here the CDR3 DNA reads TGTGCCAGTAGTGGCCCTCGGACAGGCGGACATCAGCCCCAGCATTTT.

This chain links TRBV19 with TRBJ2-1; D is uncertain. Trimming left V 4 bases short and J 4 bases short, with 17 bases between. The CDR3 has 16 amino acids. Germline V CDR1 and CDR2: LNHDA, SQIVND (reference sequence). CDR3 residues: CASSNRPANGYNEQFF. The CDR3 coding sequence is TGTGCCAGTAGTAATCGGCCAGCCAACGGGTACAATGAGCAGTTCTTC.

J is TRBJ1-5 and V is TRBV28; D not certain. The V end was cut by 7 bases, the J end by 3 bases, with 16 bases between. Germline assignment: CDR1 MDHEN and CDR2 SYDVKM. The CDR3 is made up of 15 amino acids. CDR3 DNA sequence: TGTGCCAGCACGCGAAATGAGGGTCTCAATCAGCCCCAGCATTTT. Its translation: CASTRNEGLNQPQHF.

The chain combines TRBV6-5 with TRBJ1-1; D remains unclear. Germline V gives CDR1 MNHEY, CDR2 SVGAGI. The CDR3 is 13 amino acids. The V gene lost 2 bases and the J gene lost 6 bases, with 10 bases spanning the gap. CDR3 coding DNA: TGTGCCAGCAGTTACCACAGAAGTTCTGAAGCTTTCTTT. Amino acid sequence: CASSYHRSSEAFF.

V gene TRBV7-9 combines with J gene TRBJ2-1; D is tentatively TRBD1 or TRBD2 (6 bases each). The CDR3 is 17 amino acids. Germline CDR1 is SEHNR and CDR2 is FQNEAQ (reference sequence). The V end was cut by 2 bases, the J end by 4 bases, with 18 bases between. CDR3 DNA: TGTGCCAGCAGCTTACCCCTTGACGGGGGCCATTACAATGAGCAGTTCTTC. It codes for CASSLPLDGGHYNEQFF.

This chain connects TRBV11-1 to TRBJ2-1; the D is unclear. Germline-derived CDR1 and CDR2 are SGHAT and FQDESV (reference sequence). The CDR3 has 12 amino acids. The germline V and J ends were trimmed by 3 bases and 4 bases, with 4 bases remaining between them. CDR3 DNA sequence: TGTGCCAGCAGCTTGGAGTACAATGAGCAGTTCTTC. It yields the protein CASSLEYNEQFF.

The gene calls are TRBV30 and TRBJ2-3; D gene unclear. Trimming took off 2 bases at V and 8 bases at J, with 20 bases between the two ends. CDR3 size: 15 residues. Germline assignment: CDR1 GTSNPN and CDR2 SVGIG (reference sequence). The CDR3 loop is CAWSPKDLVWSTQYF. Here the CDR3 DNA reads TGTGCCTGGAGTCCCAAGGACCTCGTGTGGAGTACGCAGTATTTT.

The chain employs TRBV4-3 and TRBJ2-3; tentatively, D is TRBD2 (6 bases). The CDR3 extends over 14 amino acids. The germline V gene encodes CDR1 LGHNA and CDR2 YSLEER. The germline V and J ends were trimmed by 2 bases and 1 base, with 7 bases remaining between them. The CDR3 DNA follows: TGCGCCAGCAGCCAATCGGGGGGCACAGATACGCAGTATTTT. Encoded protein: CASSQSGGTDTQYF.

V and J are TRBV7-9 and TRBJ2-3; TRBD1 matches at 8 bases. Germline values: CDR1 SEHNR, CDR2 FQNEAQ (reference sequence). The CDR3 extends over 16 amino acids. V was clipped by 5 bases and J by 2 bases; unmatched bases: 9. The DNA of the CDR3 is TGTGCCAGCAGCGGGCTGGGACAGGAGATCACAGATACGCAGTATTTT. Its translation is CASSGLGQEITDTQYF.

The chain joins TRBV5-1 to TRBJ2-5; TRBD1 or TRBD2 may be the D gene (5 bases each). Germline V gives CDR1 SGHRS, CDR2 YFSETQ. V lost 2 bases, J lost 2 bases, and 10 bases lay in between. This CDR3 spans 14 amino acids. As DNA, the CDR3 is TGCGCCAGCAGCTTTCAGGGAGATCAAGAGACCCAGTACTTC. It encodes CASSFQGDQETQYF.

The chain uses TRBV5-4 and TRBJ2-7; 9 bases are a match to TRBD1. The CDR3 has 14 residues. V shed 4 bases and J 7 bases; nucleotides not matched to a gene: 9. The germline CDR1 and CDR2 sequences are SGHNT and YYREEE (reference sequence). The CDR3: CASSLGQGLGEQYF. CDR3 coding DNA: TGTGCCAGCAGCCTGGGACAGGGCTTGGGGGAGCAGTACTTC.

This rearrangement joins TRBV5-1 to TRBJ1-1; TRBD1 matches 9 bases. Germline-derived CDR1 and CDR2 are SGHRS and YFSETQ. V was clipped by 4 bases and J by 0 bases; unmatched bases: 7. CDR3 size: 16 residues. As DNA, the CDR3 is TGCGCCAGCAGCCCGGGACAGGGAGTTTTGAACACTGAAGCTTTCTTT. Translation: CASSPGQGVLNTEAFF.

This clone showed up just a few times. V is TRBV10-1 and J is TRBJ1-5; D possibly corresponds to TRBD1 (5 bases). The CDR3 runs to 14 residues. Germline CDR1 and CDR2: WNHNN and SYGVQD (reference sequence). V was clipped by 2 bases and J by 1 base, with 6 bases between them. The CDR3 sequence is CASSEGDSNQPQHF. Here the CDR3 DNA reads TGCGCCAGCAGTGAGGGGGACAGCAATCAGCCCCAGCATTTT.

This chain links TRBV7-9 with TRBJ1-2; the D gene is possibly TRBD1 (5 bases). CDR1 and CDR2 (germline): SEHNR, FQNEAQ (reference sequence). The CDR3 totals 13 residues. V gave up 9 bases and J gave up 3 bases, with 14 bases separating them. The DNA for the CDR3 is TGTGCCAGTGAACCGCAGGGTGACTATGGCTACACCTTC. As protein: CASEPQGDYGYTF.

The V call is TRBV4-3, the J call TRBJ2-1; the match to TRBD2 covers 7 bases. V gave up 4 bases and J gave up 0 bases; unmatched junction bases: 12. The germline gives CDR1 LGHNA, CDR2 YSLEER. The CDR3 is made up of 18 amino acids. The CDR3 DNA is TGCGCCAGCAGCCTGAAGAGGGCCGGGAGGAGCTCCTACAATGAGCAGTTCTTC. Its protein is CASSLKRAGRSSYNEQFF.

The chain has TRBV5-4 and TRBJ1-1, with no clear D. The CDR3 has 12 amino acids. Germline CDR1 SGHNT, CDR2 YYREEE (reference sequence). Trimming removed 7 bases from V and 1 base from J, with 8 bases in between. The CDR3 sequence is CASRLGNTEAFF. The CDR3 region has the DNA TGTGCCAGCCGGCTGGGGAACACTGAAGCTTTCTTT.

CDR3 nucleotide sequence: TGTGCCAGTAGTATCCTAGCGTCTTCTGAGCAGTTCTTC. The encoded protein is CASSILASSEQFF. V gene TRBV19 combines with J gene TRBJ2-1; D might be TRBD2 (6 bases). V shed 3 bases and J shed 9 bases, with 12 bases lying between them. The CDR3 runs 13 residues. Germline CDR1 LNHDA, CDR2 SQIVND (reference sequence).

The rearrangement joins TRBV9 to TRBJ1-1; no reliable D call. The CDR3 loop spans 13 amino acids. V lost 3 bases and J lost 0, with 6 bases in between. Germline assignment: CDR1 SGDLS and CDR2 YYNGEE. The CDR3 DNA sequence: TGTGCCAGCAGCGGTTGGGTGAACACTGAAGCTTTCTTT. Translating it yields CASSGWVNTEAFF.

In its sample, this clone was seen once. In DNA, the CDR3 is TGTGCCAGTACCATAAGGTTTGCGGGAGGATACACCGGGGAGCTGTTTTTT. This encodes CASTIRFAGGYTGELFF. The gene calls are TRBV19 and TRBJ2-2; 8 bases agree with TRBD2. Germline V CDR1 and CDR2: LNHDA, SQIVND (reference sequence). CDR3 size: 17 residues. J gave up 3 bases and V 7 bases, and 13 bases lay outside the gene matches.

The chain couples TRBV5-1 to TRBJ2-2; 8 bases match TRBD1. CDR3 length: 15 residues. The V and J ends lost 5 bases and 4 bases, in that order; junction bases with no gene match: 7. Germline V gene sequence: CDR1 SGHRS, CDR2 YFSETQ. Here the CDR3 DNA reads TGCGCCAGCAGAGACTGGGACAGGCTCACCGGGGAGCTGTTTTTT. It is translated as CASRDWDRLTGELFF.

This clone was seen only once. This sequence joins TRBV4-3 and TRBJ1-4, with D hard to call. This CDR3 contains 17 residues. From germline, CDR1 is LGHNA and CDR2 YSLEER. The V gene lost 0 bases and the J gene lost 0 bases, with 11 bases spanning the gap. CDR3 in DNA: TGCGCCAGCAGCCAAGATATTCCGGAAGCAACTAATGAAAAACTGTTTTTT. It codes for CASSQDIPEATNEKLFF.

The chain carries TRBV5-1 and TRBJ1-1, with D perhaps TRBD1 (5 bases). The CDR3 covers 17 residues. Trimming stripped 1 base from V and 0 bases from J, with 16 bases between. CDR1 SGHRS and CDR2 YFSETQ come from the germline V gene. The chain's CDR3 is CASSLRDSLFMNTEAFF. The CDR3 coding sequence is TGCGCCAGCAGCTTGCGGGACTCCTTATTCATGAACACTGAAGCTTTCTTT.

The chain employs TRBV14 and TRBJ2-5, with 8 bases fitting TRBD1. Germline loops: CDR1 SGHDN, CDR2 FVKESK. V trimming: 1 base; J trimming: 5 bases; junction bases outside the gene matches: 6. This CDR3 spans 15 amino acids. CDR3 DNA: TGTGCCAGCAGCCAAGGGACAGGGCGGTGGGAGACCCAGTACTTC. This codes for CASSQGTGRWETQYF.

This chain uses TRBV11-2 with TRBJ2-3; D is unclear. The V and J ends lost 5 bases and 2 bases respectively, with 11 bases between them. CDR1 and CDR2 from the germline V gene are SGHAT and FQNNGV. CDR3 length: 14 residues. In nucleotides, the CDR3 is TGTGCCAGCAGCCGACAAGGACCCACAGATACGCAGTATTTT. Amino acid sequence: CASSRQGPTDTQYF.

V and J are TRBV5-3 and TRBJ2-7; 12 positions agree with TRBD2. TRBV5-3 is known as an ORF, though its function is uncertain. The CDR3 runs to 20 residues. J was trimmed by 2 bases and V by 2 bases; bases with no gene match: 17. This CDR3 reads CARSFPSGLAGTLNPYEQYF. CDR3 nucleotide sequence: TGTGCCAGAAGCTTCCCTTCCGGACTAGCGGGAACACTTAATCCCTACGAGCAGTACTTC.

J is TRBJ2-7 and V is TRBV30; possible D gene TRBD2, 7 bases. Germline V lookup: CDR1 GTSNPN, CDR2 SVGIG (reference sequence). This CDR3 region has 14 residues. V was shortened by 0 bases and J by 5 bases, with 14 bases between the two germline ends. The CDR3 nucleotides are TGTGCCTGGAGTGTGGGGGCGGGAGACGACGAGCAGTACTTC. Translated: CAWSVGAGDDEQYF.

The rearrangement uses TRBV10-3 and TRBJ1-6; no definite D call. The V gene's germline CDR1 is ENHRY and CDR2 SYGVKD. Between the trimmed V and J ends, which lost 6 bases and 5 bases, there was a span of 14 bases. This CDR3 is built from 15 residues. The CDR3 is CAIREDEMNNSPLHF. In DNA, the CDR3 is TGTGCCATCAGGGAGGACGAGATGAATAATTCACCCCTCCACTTT.

The gene calls are TRBV11-2 and TRBJ1-5, with TRBD1 as a possible D gene (5 bases). V was shortened by 8 bases and J by 2 bases, with 10 bases between the two germline ends. The germline V gene has CDR1 SGHAT and CDR2 FQNNGV. The CDR3 spans 13 residues. CDR3 sequence (DNA): TGTGCCAGCCAGGGAGGCGGCAATCAGCCCCAGCATTTT. Amino acid sequence: CASQGGGNQPQHF.